Listed below are T cell receptor beta chains from one sample, sequenced in a study of regulatory T cells in long-lasting Graves disease. MiXCR, applied by TCRdb to the multiplex PCR reads, yields one record per CDR3 protein. The sample holds about 460,000 distinct CDR3 sequences; 22% are singletons and the top ten take under 15%. The source material was peripheral blood mononuclear cells (PBMCs), sampled when the disease was refractory, from a patient treated with antithyroid drugs. The receptors here all came from a female donor with Graves disease. The CDR3 runs from the conserved cysteine through the conserved F or W.

v_gene: TRBV6-1; j_gene: TRBJ1-2; CDR3aa: CATEGSNHNGYTF
v_gene: TRBV29-1; j_gene: TRBJ1-2; CDR3aa: CSVQGDGYTF
v_gene: TRBV7-2; j_gene: TRBJ2-7; CDR3aa: CASGTRDRAYEQYF
v_gene: TRBV28; j_gene: TRBJ2-3; CDR3aa: CASRKMWSGPSTDTQYF
v_gene: TRBV14; j_gene: TRBJ2-3; CDR3aa: CASSQGPVPDTQYF
v_gene: TRBV10-3; j_gene: TRBJ2-5; CDR3aa: CAISRGGGSTQETQYF
v_gene: TRBV12-3/TRBV12-4; j_gene: TRBJ1-1; CDR3aa: CASSPTGSRTRVNTEAFF
v_gene: TRBV7-2; j_gene: TRBJ1-1; CDR3aa: CASSFNYQGAEAFF
v_gene: TRBV11-2; j_gene: TRBJ2-5; CDR3aa: CASSPWGGGQETQYF
v_gene: TRBV11-2; j_gene: TRBJ1-5; CDR3aa: CASSGRTANQPQHF
v_gene: TRBV12-3/TRBV12-4; j_gene: TRBJ1-1; CDR3aa: CASTLSRKLNTEAFF
v_gene: TRBV12-5; j_gene: TRBJ1-1; CDR3aa: CASGAGRQGKAFF
v_gene: TRBV15; j_gene: TRBJ2-7; CDR3aa: CATSPRLGYEQYF
v_gene: TRBV6-2/TRBV6-3; j_gene: TRBJ1-4; CDR3aa: CASSLEQGYEKLFF
v_gene: TRBV2; j_gene: TRBJ2-4; CDR3aa: CASKTGEENIQYF
v_gene: TRBV5-6; j_gene: TRBJ2-2; CDR3aa: CASSFPTGELFF
v_gene: TRBV5-1; j_gene: TRBJ2-7; CDR3aa: CASSLVGTGGYEQYF
v_gene: TRBV2; j_gene: TRBJ2-2; CDR3aa: CASRYGLAGGPTGTGELFF
v_gene: TRBV28; j_gene: TRBJ2-3; CDR3aa: CASSPFVRGGPDTQYF
v_gene: TRBV27; j_gene: TRBJ2-3; CDR3aa: CASSDGLDTQYF
v_gene: TRBV7-3; j_gene: TRBJ1-1; CDR3aa: CASSPKQGAPNTEAFF
v_gene: TRBV7-9; j_gene: TRBJ2-5; CDR3aa: CASRRGSMEETQYF
v_gene: TRBV28; j_gene: TRBJ2-7; CDR3aa: CASSPGTSGGAIEQYF
v_gene: TRBV28; j_gene: TRBJ2-3; CDR3aa: CASSPGTASTDTQYF
v_gene: TRBV7-2; j_gene: TRBJ1-1; CDR3aa: CASSLVGRESTEAFF
v_gene: TRBV28; j_gene: TRBJ1-2; CDR3aa: CARSPAQEGGYTF
v_gene: TRBV29-1; j_gene: TRBJ1-1; CDR3aa: CSVEGSPGQGMNTEAFF
v_gene: TRBV12-3/TRBV12-4; j_gene: TRBJ2-1; CDR3aa: CASRRAGAGVGEQFF
v_gene: TRBV7-3; j_gene: TRBJ2-7; CDR3aa: CASSMDRGGEQYF
v_gene: TRBV28; j_gene: TRBJ2-5; CDR3aa: CASTGGDRTDQETQYF
v_gene: TRBV28; j_gene: TRBJ2-2; CDR3aa: CASSPPSTGELFF
v_gene: TRBV27; j_gene: TRBJ1-6; CDR3aa: CASTYGGYDSPLHF
v_gene: TRBV3-1; j_gene: TRBJ2-1; CDR3aa: CASSGSSHSYNEQFF
v_gene: TRBV7-2; j_gene: TRBJ1-6; CDR3aa: CASSSTPLLDSYYNSPLHF
v_gene: TRBV20-1; j_gene: TRBJ1-4; CDR3aa: CSARVEATLTNEKLFF
v_gene: TRBV7-2; j_gene: TRBJ1-4; CDR3aa: CASSSQTGANEKLFF
v_gene: TRBV12-3/TRBV12-4; j_gene: TRBJ2-3; CDR3aa: CASSLRRDTQYF
v_gene: TRBV5-1; j_gene: TRBJ1-2; CDR3aa: CASSLAGLDDYTF
v_gene: TRBV3-1; j_gene: TRBJ1-2; CDR3aa: CASSPLGQGVGGYTF
v_gene: TRBV28; j_gene: TRBJ1-5; CDR3aa: CASSLWTDQPQHF
v_gene: TRBV5-6; j_gene: TRBJ1-2; CDR3aa: CASSLRGAQSHTF
v_gene: TRBV20-1; j_gene: TRBJ2-2; CDR3aa: CSATRTGWNTGELFF
v_gene: TRBV19; j_gene: TRBJ1-5; CDR3aa: CASSSVFRESNQPQHF
v_gene: TRBV6-1; j_gene: TRBJ2-7; CDR3aa: CASTYTGGPYEQYF
v_gene: TRBV27; j_gene: TRBJ2-5; CDR3aa: CASRRGGNQETQYF
v_gene: TRBV2; j_gene: TRBJ1-1; CDR3aa: CASSELYRPEAFF
v_gene: TRBV29-1; j_gene: TRBJ2-1; CDR3aa: CSLAGTSGGVRNEQFF
v_gene: TRBV6-5; j_gene: TRBJ1-5; CDR3aa: CASSYGTGNDQPQHF
v_gene: TRBV11-3; j_gene: .; CDR3aa: CASSLGPGVSGAEQYF
v_gene: TRBV19; j_gene: TRBJ2-2; CDR3aa: CASNRDRGWSGELFF
v_gene: TRBV11-3; j_gene: TRBJ1-2; CDR3aa: CASSLVTGFGGYTF
v_gene: TRBV7-2; j_gene: TRBJ2-3; CDR3aa: CASSPPGGLRGDTQYF
v_gene: TRBV29-1; j_gene: TRBJ1-1; CDR3aa: CSVQGVMNTEAFF
v_gene: TRBV5-1; j_gene: TRBJ2-5; CDR3aa: CASSLFEDQETQYF
v_gene: TRBV7-2; j_gene: TRBJ1-6; CDR3aa: CASSLQQGSPLHF
v_gene: TRBV28; j_gene: TRBJ1-1; CDR3aa: CASSSPRPPHRAFF
v_gene: TRBV20-1; j_gene: TRBJ1-1; CDR3aa: CSAHTGKGWTEAFF
v_gene: TRBV5-5; j_gene: TRBJ1-1; CDR3aa: CASSLTGTGPLLNTEAFF